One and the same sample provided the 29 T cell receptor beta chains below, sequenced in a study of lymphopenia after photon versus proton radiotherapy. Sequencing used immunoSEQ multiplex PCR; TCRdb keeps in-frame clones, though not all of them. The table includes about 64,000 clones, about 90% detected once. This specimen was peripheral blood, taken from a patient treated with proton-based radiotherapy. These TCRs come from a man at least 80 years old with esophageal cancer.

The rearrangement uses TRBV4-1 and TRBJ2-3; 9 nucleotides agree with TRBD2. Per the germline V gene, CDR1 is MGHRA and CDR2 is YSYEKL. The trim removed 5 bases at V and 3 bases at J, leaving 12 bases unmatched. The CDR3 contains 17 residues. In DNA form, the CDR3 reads TGCGCCAGCAGCACCCCCCGGGGACTAGCAGAGACAGATACGCAGTATTTT. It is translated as CASSTPRGLAETDTQYF.

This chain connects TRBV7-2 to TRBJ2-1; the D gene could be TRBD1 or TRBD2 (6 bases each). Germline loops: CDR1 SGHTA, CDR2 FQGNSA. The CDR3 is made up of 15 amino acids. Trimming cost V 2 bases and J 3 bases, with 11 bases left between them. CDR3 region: CASSLLGGLYNEQFF. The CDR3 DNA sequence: TGTGCCAGCAGCTTACTAGGGGGGCTCTACAATGAGCAGTTCTTC. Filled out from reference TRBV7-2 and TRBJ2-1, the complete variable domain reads GAGVSQSPSNKVTEKGKDVELRCDPISGHTALYWYRQSLGQGLEFLIYFQGNSAPDKSGLPSDRFSAERTGGSVSTLTIQRTQQEDSAVYLCASSLLGGLYNEQFFGPGTRLTVL.

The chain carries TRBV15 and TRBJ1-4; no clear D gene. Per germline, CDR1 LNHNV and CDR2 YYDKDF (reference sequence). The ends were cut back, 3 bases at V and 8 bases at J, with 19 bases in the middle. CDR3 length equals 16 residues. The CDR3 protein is CATSSISARLREKLFF. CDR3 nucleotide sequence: TGTGCCACCAGCAGTATATCCGCGAGGTTGCGAGAAAAACTGTTTTTT.

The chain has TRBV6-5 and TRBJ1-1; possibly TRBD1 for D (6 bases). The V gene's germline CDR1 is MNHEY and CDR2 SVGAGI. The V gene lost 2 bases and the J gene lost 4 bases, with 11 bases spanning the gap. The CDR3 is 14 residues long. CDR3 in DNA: TGTGCCAGCAGTTACCTCGAGGGGGTCACTGAAGCTTTCTTT. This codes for CASSYLEGVTEAFF.

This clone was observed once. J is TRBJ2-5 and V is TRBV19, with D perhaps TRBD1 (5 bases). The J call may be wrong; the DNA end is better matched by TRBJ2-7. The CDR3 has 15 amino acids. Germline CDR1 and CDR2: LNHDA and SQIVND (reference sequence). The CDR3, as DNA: TGTGCCAGTAGTCTGACAGCGATACTCTCTTCCGAGCAGTACTTC. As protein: CASSLTAILSSEQYF.

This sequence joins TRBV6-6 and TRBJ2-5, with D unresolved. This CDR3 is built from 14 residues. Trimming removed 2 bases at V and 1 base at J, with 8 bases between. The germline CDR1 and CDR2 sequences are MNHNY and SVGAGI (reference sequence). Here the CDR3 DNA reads TGTGCCAGCAGTTACCGTACAACCCAAGAGACCCAGTACTTC. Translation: CASSYRTTQETQYF.

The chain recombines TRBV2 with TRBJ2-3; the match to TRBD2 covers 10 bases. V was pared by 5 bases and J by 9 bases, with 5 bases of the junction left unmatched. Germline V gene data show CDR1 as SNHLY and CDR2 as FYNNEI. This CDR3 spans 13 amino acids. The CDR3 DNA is TGTGCCAGCAGTCCGGGACTAGCGAACACGCAGTATTTT. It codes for CASSPGLANTQYF.

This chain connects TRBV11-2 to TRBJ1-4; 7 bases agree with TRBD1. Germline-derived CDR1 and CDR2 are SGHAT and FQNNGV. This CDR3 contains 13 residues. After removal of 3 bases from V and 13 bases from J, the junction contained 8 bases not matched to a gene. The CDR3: CASSLGDDRVLFF. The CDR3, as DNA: TGTGCCAGCAGCTTGGGGGACGACAGGGTACTGTTTTTT.

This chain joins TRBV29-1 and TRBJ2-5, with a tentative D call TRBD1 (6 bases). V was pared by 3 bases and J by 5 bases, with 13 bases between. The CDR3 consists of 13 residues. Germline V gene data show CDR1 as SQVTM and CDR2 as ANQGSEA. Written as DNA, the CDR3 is TGCAGCGTTGATTCAGGGGCAGGGGAGACCCAGTACTTC. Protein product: CSVDSGAGETQYF.

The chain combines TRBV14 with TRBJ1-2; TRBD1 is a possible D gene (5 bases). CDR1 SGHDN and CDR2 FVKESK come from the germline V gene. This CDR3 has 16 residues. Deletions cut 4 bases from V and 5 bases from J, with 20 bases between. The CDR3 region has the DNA TGTGCCAGCAGCCCAAACCGGGGGGGAGAGATATATGGCTACACCTTC. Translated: CASSPNRGGEIYGYTF.

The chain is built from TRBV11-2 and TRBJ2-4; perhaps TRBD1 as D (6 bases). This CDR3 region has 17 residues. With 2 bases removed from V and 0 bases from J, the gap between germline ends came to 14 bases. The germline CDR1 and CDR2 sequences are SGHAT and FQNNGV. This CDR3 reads CASSLSRDTLAKNIQYF. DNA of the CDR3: TGTGCCAGCAGCTTATCCCGGGACACCCTAGCCAAAAACATTCAGTACTTC.

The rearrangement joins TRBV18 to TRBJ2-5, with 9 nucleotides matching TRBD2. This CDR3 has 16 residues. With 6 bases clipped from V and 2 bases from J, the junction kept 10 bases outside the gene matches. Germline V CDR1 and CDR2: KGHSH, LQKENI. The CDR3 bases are TGTGCCAGCTCGCGACCACACACTAGCGGGCAAGAGACCCAGTACTTC. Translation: CASSRPHTSGQETQYF.

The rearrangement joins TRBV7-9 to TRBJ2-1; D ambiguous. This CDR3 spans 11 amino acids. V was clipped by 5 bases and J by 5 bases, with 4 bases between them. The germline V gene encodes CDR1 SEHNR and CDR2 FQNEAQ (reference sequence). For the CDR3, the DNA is TGTGCCAGCAGCACTGACAATGAGCAGTTCTTC. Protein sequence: CASSTDNEQFF.

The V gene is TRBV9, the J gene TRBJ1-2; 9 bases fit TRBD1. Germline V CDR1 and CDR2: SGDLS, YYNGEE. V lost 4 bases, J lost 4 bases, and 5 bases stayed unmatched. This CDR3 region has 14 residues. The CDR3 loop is CASSPGQGIYGYTF. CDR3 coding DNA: TGTGCCAGCAGCCCCGGACAGGGGATCTATGGCTACACCTTC.

Written as DNA, the CDR3 is TGCGCCAGCCGTGAGGGGGGTCAGAACGAGCAGTACTTC. Translation: CASREGGQNEQYF. The chain combines TRBV5-1 with TRBJ2-7, with D perhaps assigned TRBD1 or TRBD2 (6 bases each). The CDR3 loop spans 13 amino acids. The germline V gene has CDR1 SGHRS and CDR2 YFSETQ. The V end was cut by 7 bases, the J end by 5 bases, with 16 bases between.

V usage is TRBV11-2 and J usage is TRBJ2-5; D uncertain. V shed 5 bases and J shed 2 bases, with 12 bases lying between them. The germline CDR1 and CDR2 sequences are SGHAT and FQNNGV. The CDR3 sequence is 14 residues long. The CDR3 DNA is TGTGCCAGCAGCCCTACGGACGGTCAAGAGACCCAGTACTTC. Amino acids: CASSPTDGQETQYF.

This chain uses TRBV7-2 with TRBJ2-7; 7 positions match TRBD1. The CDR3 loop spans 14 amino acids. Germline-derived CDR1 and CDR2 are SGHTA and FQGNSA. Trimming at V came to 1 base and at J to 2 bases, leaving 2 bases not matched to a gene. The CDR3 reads CASSLDQGAYEQYF. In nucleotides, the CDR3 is TGTGCCAGCAGCTTAGATCAGGGGGCCTACGAGCAGTACTTC.

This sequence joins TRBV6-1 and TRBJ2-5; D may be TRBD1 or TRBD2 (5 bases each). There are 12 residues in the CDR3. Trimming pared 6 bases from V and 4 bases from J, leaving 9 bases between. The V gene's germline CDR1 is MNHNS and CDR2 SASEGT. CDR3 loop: CASRRGVETQYF. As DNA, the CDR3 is TGTGCCAGCAGGAGAGGGGTAGAGACCCAGTACTTC.

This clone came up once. In nucleotides, the CDR3 is TGTGCCACCCACCAGGGACCACCCTATGGCTACACCTTC. The encoded protein is CATHQGPPYGYTF. J is TRBJ1-2 and V is TRBV19; D is perhaps TRBD1 (5 bases). The germline V gene has CDR1 LNHDA and CDR2 SQIVND (reference sequence). The V end lost 10 bases, the J end lost 4 bases, and 16 bases lay between the germline ends. The CDR3 has 13 residues.

The CDR3 DNA sequence: TGTGCCAGCAGGTTTTATAGGGGGCCGTATGGCTACACCTTC. Translation gives CASRFYRGPYGYTF. The V call is TRBV11-2, the J call TRBJ1-2; 7 bases are shared with TRBD1. The V and J ends lost 6 bases and 5 bases, in that order; junction bases with no gene match: 9. There are 14 residues in the CDR3. CDR1 and CDR2 (germline): SGHAT, FQNNGV.

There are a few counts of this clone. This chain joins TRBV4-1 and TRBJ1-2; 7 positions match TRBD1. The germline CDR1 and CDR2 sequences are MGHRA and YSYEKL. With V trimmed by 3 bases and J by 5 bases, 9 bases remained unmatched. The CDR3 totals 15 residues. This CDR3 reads CASSQNRDSDYGYTF. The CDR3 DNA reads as TGCGCCAGCAGCCAGAACCGGGACAGCGATTATGGCTACACCTTC.

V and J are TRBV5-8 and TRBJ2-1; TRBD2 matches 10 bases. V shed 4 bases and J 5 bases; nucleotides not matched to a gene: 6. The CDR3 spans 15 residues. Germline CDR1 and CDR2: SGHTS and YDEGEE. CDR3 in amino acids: CASSGIAGGNNEQFF. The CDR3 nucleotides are TGTGCCAGCAGCGGGATAGCGGGGGGAAACAATGAGCAGTTCTTC.

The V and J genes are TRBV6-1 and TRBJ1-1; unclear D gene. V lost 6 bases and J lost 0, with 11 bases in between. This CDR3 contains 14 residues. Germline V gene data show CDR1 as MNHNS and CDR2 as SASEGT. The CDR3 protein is CASRPTVMNTEAFF. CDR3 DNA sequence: TGTGCCAGCAGGCCTACCGTGATGAACACTGAAGCTTTCTTT.

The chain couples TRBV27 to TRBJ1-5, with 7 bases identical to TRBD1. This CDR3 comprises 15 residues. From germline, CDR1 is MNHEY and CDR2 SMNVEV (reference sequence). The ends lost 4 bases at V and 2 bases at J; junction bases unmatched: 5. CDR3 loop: CASSSIGTGNQPQHF. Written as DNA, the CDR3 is TGTGCCAGCAGTTCCATTGGGACAGGCAATCAGCCCCAGCATTTT.

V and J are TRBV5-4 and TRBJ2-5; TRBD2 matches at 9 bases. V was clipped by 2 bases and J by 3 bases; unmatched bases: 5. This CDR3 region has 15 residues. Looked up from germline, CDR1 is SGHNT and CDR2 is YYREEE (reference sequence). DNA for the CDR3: TGTGCCAGCAGCTTTTCTAGCGGGGTGAAAGAGACCCAGTACTTC. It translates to CASSFSSGVKETQYF.

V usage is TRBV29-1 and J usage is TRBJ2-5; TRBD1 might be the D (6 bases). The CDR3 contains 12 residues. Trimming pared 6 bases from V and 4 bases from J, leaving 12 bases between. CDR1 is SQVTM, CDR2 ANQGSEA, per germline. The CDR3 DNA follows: TGCAGCGTGGCACAGGGTGGAGAGACCCAGTACTTC. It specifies CSVAQGGETQYF.

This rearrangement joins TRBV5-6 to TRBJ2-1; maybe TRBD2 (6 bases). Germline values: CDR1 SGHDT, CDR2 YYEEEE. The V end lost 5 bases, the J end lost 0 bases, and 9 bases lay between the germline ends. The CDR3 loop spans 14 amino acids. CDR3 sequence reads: CASSSGSSYNEQFF. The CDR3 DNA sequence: TGTGCCAGCAGTAGCGGAAGCTCCTACAATGAGCAGTTCTTC.

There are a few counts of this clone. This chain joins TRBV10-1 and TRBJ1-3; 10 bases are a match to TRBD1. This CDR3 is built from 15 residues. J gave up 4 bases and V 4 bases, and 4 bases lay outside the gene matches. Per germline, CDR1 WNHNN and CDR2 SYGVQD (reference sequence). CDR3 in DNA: TGCGCCAGCAGTGCGGACAGGGGGTCCGGAAACACCATATATTTT. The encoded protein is CASSADRGSGNTIYF.

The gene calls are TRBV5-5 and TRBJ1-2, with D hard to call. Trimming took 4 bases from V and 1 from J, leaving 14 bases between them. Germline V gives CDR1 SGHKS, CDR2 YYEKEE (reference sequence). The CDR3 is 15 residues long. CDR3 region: CASSPGSVINYGYTF. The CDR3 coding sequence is TGTGCCAGCAGCCCCGGCAGCGTAATTAACTATGGCTACACCTTC.